The 29 T cell receptor beta chains given below trace back to one sample, sequenced in a study of T-cell reconstitution after alpha-beta-depleted transplantation in children. During its preparation, the TCRbeta library received unique molecular identifiers. TCRdb processed the PCR reads anew with MiXCR; each CDR3 protein has one entry. Altogether about 580,000 distinct CDR3 sequences are present, more than 20% being singletons, with the ten largest covering approximately 14%. The source was PBMCs, mostly from graft donor cells, collected 360 days after TCRalphabeta/CD19-depleted stem cell transplant. Receptor source: a boy under two years old who had a stem cell transplant for acute myeloid leukemia, so the T cells may come from the graft donor.

The rearrangement joins TRBV10-3 to TRBJ2-5; tentative D call: TRBD1 (6 bases). There are 14 residues in the CDR3. Germline V gives CDR1 ENHRY, CDR2 SYGVKD. Trimming shortened V by 4 bases and J by 2 bases, and 11 bases separated the two germline ends. The CDR3 here is CAISVRTDQETQYF. CDR3 nucleotides: TGTGCCATCAGTGTACGGACAGATCAAGAGACCCAGTACTTC.

The sample holds many counts of this clonotype. The chain joins TRBV7-9 to TRBJ1-5; D gene uncertain. V was shortened by 6 bases and J by 5 bases, with 8 bases between the two germline ends. Germline CDR1 is SEHNR and CDR2 is FQNEAQ (reference sequence). The CDR3 totals 12 residues. The CDR3 DNA sequence: TGTGCCAGCAGTTTGGGTGATCAGCCCCAGCATTTT. Translation gives CASSLGDQPQHF.

This clonotype was seen ten or more times. The CDR3 reads CSVEGRREGNTIYF. CDR3 in DNA: TGCAGCGTAGAGGGACGCCGGGAAGGAAACACCATATATTTT. The chain is built from TRBV29-1 and TRBJ1-3, with a weak D call TRBD1 (5 bases). The germline V and J ends were trimmed by 6 bases and 4 bases, with 16 bases remaining between them. The CDR3 has 14 amino acids. Germline V gives CDR1 SQVTM, CDR2 ANQGSEA.

V gene TRBV2 combines with J gene TRBJ1-5; unclear D gene. V gave up 5 bases and J gave up 4 bases, with 9 bases separating them. CDR3 length: 13 residues. Germline-derived CDR1 and CDR2 are SNHLY and FYNNEI. The CDR3 loop is CASSFDINQPQHF. The CDR3 nucleotides read TGTGCCAGCAGTTTCGACATTAATCAGCCCCAGCATTTT.

This clonotype was seen a handful of times. This chain links TRBV6-5 with TRBJ2-1; TRBD2 matches at 10 bases. Germline assignment: CDR1 MNHEY and CDR2 SVGAGI. This CDR3 has 16 amino acids. Trimming at V came to 2 bases and at J to 6 bases, leaving 7 bases not matched to a gene. The CDR3 DNA reads as TGTGCCAGCAGTTACGGGAGCGGGGGGGCCCGCAATGAGCAGTTCTTC. This sequence encodes CASSYGSGGARNEQFF.

This rearrangement joins TRBV7-7 to TRBJ2-2, with a tentative D call TRBD1 (5 bases). With 1 base removed from V and 5 bases from J, the gap between germline ends came to 14 bases. The length of the CDR3 is 16 residues. Germline CDR1 and CDR2: SSHAT and FNYEAQ (reference sequence). For the CDR3, the DNA is TGTGCCAGCAGCTTAGGCCTCTTCCCAGGGACCGGGGAGCTGTTTTTT. Protein: CASSLGLFPGTGELFF.

This clonotype was seen only a few times. J is TRBJ2-7 and V is TRBV4-3; TRBD1 is a possible D gene (6 bases). The germline V and J ends were trimmed by 2 bases and 2 bases, with 7 bases remaining between them. The germline gives CDR1 LGHNA, CDR2 YSLEER. The CDR3 has 13 amino acids. The CDR3 spells CASSQRGTYEQYF. The CDR3, as DNA: TGCGCCAGCAGCCAAAGGGGGACCTACGAGCAGTACTTC.

This clonotype was found a few times. J is TRBJ1-1 and V is TRBV29-1; TRBD1 might be the D (6 bases). Germline values: CDR1 SQVTM, CDR2 ANQGSEA. V was shortened by 4 bases and J by 4 bases, with 13 bases between the two germline ends. This CDR3 is 13 amino acids long. This chain's CDR3 is CSVGMGGGTEAFF. The CDR3 DNA reads as TGCAGCGTTGGAATGGGGGGCGGCACTGAAGCTTTCTTT.

The chain joins TRBV7-9 to TRBJ2-1; TRBD1 agrees at 7 bases. The CDR3 covers 12 residues. The germline V gene encodes CDR1 SEHNR and CDR2 FQNEAQ (reference sequence). In DNA form, the CDR3 reads TGTTCCTTAACACCGACAGGGAGCGGGCAGTTCTTC. This codes for CSLTPTGSGQFF.

This clonotype was seen ten or more times. CDR3 sequence reads: CASSFVLSQVGYNEQFF. CDR3 DNA sequence: TGTGCCAGCAGCTTTGTTCTGTCCCAGGTTGGGTACAATGAGCAGTTCTTC. The chain employs TRBV5-5 and TRBJ2-1; D unresolved. The CDR3 is made up of 17 amino acids. Germline V gene lookup returns CDR1 SGHKS and CDR2 YYEKEE (reference sequence). Between the trimmed V and J ends, which lost 2 bases and 4 bases, there was a span of 19 bases.

This clonotype was counted many times. The chain carries TRBV6-1 and TRBJ1-2; D is unclear. Trimming took off 4 bases at V and 0 bases at J, with 6 bases between the two ends. The germline gives CDR1 MNHNS, CDR2 SASEGT. The CDR3 totals 13 residues. The CDR3 is CASSGHTNYGYTF. CDR3 nucleotides: TGTGCCAGCAGTGGACATACTAACTATGGCTACACCTTC.

This chain uses TRBV9 with TRBJ1-1; D unclear. The length of the CDR3 is 12 residues. Germline lookup yields CDR1 SGDLS and CDR2 YYNGEE. V was clipped by 3 bases and J by 7 bases, with 10 bases between them. Here the CDR3 reads CASSGRGVEAFF. The DNA of the CDR3 is TGTGCCAGCAGCGGCCGGGGAGTTGAAGCTTTCTTT.

This rearrangement joins TRBV6-1 to TRBJ2-7; weak D call: TRBD1 (6 bases). From germline, CDR1 is MNHNS and CDR2 SASEGT. V was trimmed by 4 bases and J by 2 bases, leaving 12 bases between them. The CDR3 extends over 14 amino acids. The CDR3: CASSVRDNTYEQYF. The CDR3 nucleotides read TGTGCCAGCAGTGTCCGGGACAACACCTACGAGCAGTACTTC.

This clonotype was counted a few times. DNA of the CDR3: TGCAGTCTAGCGGGGGAAGAGACCCAGTACTTC. Its protein is CSLAGEETQYF. The V gene is TRBV20-1, the J gene TRBJ2-5, with TRBD2 identical over 10 bases. Germline V gene sequence: CDR1 DFQATT, CDR2 SNEGSKA (reference sequence). CDR3 length equals 11 residues. After removal of 8 bases from V and 3 bases from J, the junction contained 0 bases not matched to a gene.

This clonotype was observed at least ten times. The chain has TRBV14 and TRBJ2-4; TRBD1 matches at 8 bases. The V and J ends lost 1 base and 0 bases, in that order; junction bases with no gene match: 2. Looked up from germline, CDR1 is SGHDN and CDR2 is FVKESK. The CDR3 contains 16 residues. The CDR3 region is CASSQGQGLAKNIQYF. Here the CDR3 DNA reads TGTGCCAGCAGCCAAGGACAGGGGCTAGCCAAAAACATTCAGTACTTC. The variable domain in full, completed from reference TRBV14 and TRBJ2-4, reads EAGVTQFPSHSVIEKGQTVTLRCDPISGHDNLYWYRRVMGKEIKFLLHFVKESKQDESGMPNNRFLAERTGGTYSTLKVQPAELEDSGVYFCASSQGQGLAKNIQYFGAGTRLSVL.

The CDR3 bases are TGTGCCAGCAGCTTGGATGACAGGGCCGGGGAGCTGTTTTTT. Encoded protein: CASSLDDRAGELFF. The chain couples TRBV5-5 to TRBJ2-2; 7 bases align to TRBD1. The CDR3 is made up of 14 amino acids. The V gene end was trimmed by 0 bases and the J gene end by 6 bases; junction bases not matched to a gene: 2. Germline CDR1 is SGHKS and CDR2 is YYEKEE (reference sequence).

There are many counts of this clonotype. V is TRBV15 and J is TRBJ2-1; the D gene is possibly TRBD2 (6 bases). V shed 6 bases and J shed 6 bases, with 9 bases lying between them. The germline V gene encodes CDR1 LNHNV and CDR2 YYDKDF (reference sequence). The CDR3 consists of 12 residues. The CDR3 DNA is TGTGCCACCAGTGTCGGGGGCAATGAGCAGTTCTTC. It yields the protein CATSVGGNEQFF.

This clonotype was counted ten times or more. The CDR3 DNA reads TGTGCCAGCAGTGAGGATTCCCGACACTACGAGCAGTACGTC. Protein sequence: CASSEDSRHYEQYV. The gene calls are TRBV2 and TRBJ2-7; D is undetermined. This CDR3 region has 14 residues. Germline CDR1 reads SNHLY; CDR2 reads FYNNEI. The ends were cut back, 3 bases at V and 3 bases at J, with 12 bases in the middle.

The CDR3 region is CASSVAGSGGAEVTDTQYF. CDR3 DNA: TGTGCCAGCAGCGTGGCCGGGAGCGGGGGGGCCGAGGTAACAGATACGCAGTATTTT. J is TRBJ2-3 and V is TRBV5-6; 10 bases match TRBD2. There are 19 residues in the CDR3. Per the germline V gene, CDR1 is SGHDT and CDR2 is YYEEEE. V shed 4 bases, J shed 3 bases, and the junction held 17 bases outside the gene matches. Using reference TRBV5-6 and TRBJ2-3 for the parts outside the CDR3, the full variable domain is DAGVTQSPTHLIKTRGQQVTLRCSPKSGHDTVSWYQQALGQGPQFIFQYYEEEERQRGNFPDRFSGHQFPNYSSELNVNALLLGDSALYLCASSVAGSGGAEVTDTQYFGPGTRLTVL.

The V and J genes are TRBV7-9 and TRBJ2-2, with unresolved D. Trimming stripped 8 bases from V and 3 bases from J, with 4 bases between. From germline, CDR1 is SEHNR and CDR2 FQNEAQ (reference sequence). The CDR3 consists of 11 residues. The CDR3 is CASLDTGELFF. The CDR3 coding sequence is TGTGCCAGCCTTGACACCGGGGAGCTGTTTTTT.

The chain combines TRBV29-1 with TRBJ1-4; D gene uncertain. The germline CDR1 and CDR2 sequences are SQVTM and ANQGSEA. Trimming took 6 bases from V and 0 from J, leaving 14 bases between them. The CDR3 has 15 amino acids. The CDR3 DNA reads as TGCAGCGTGGCCACGGGAAGCTCAACTAATGAAAAACTGTTTTTT. Its protein product is CSVATGSSTNEKLFF. The full variable domain, its missing parts supplied by reference TRBV29-1 and TRBJ1-4, is SAVISQKPSRDICQRGTSLTIQCQVDSQVTMMFWYRQQPGQSLTLIATANQGSEATYESGFVIDKFPISRPNLTFSTLTVSNMSPEDSSIYLCSVATGSSTNEKLFFGSGTQLSVL.

This clonotype was recorded many times. The V and J genes are TRBV10-2 and TRBJ2-5; D uncertain. The CDR3 runs to 14 residues. The germline gives CDR1 WSHSY, CDR2 SAAADI. V lost 9 bases, J lost 0 bases, and 14 bases lay in between. The chain's CDR3 is CASSDYLYQETQYF. CDR3 coding DNA: TGCGCCAGTTCTGATTACCTGTACCAAGAGACCCAGTACTTC.

This clonotype occurred many times. The V gene is TRBV6-5, the J gene TRBJ2-7; D may correspond to TRBD1 or TRBD2 (5 bases each). The CDR3 is 13 amino acids. Trimming pared 5 bases from V and 6 bases from J, leaving 14 bases between. From germline, CDR1 is MNHEY and CDR2 SVGAGI. CDR3 in DNA: TGTGCCAGCAGTCCCTGGGGACGCGGCGAGCAGTACTTC. Its translation is CASSPWGRGEQYF.

The rearrangement uses TRBV6-5 and TRBJ2-5; a weak D match, TRBD2 (6 bases). This CDR3 comprises 12 residues. Trimming shortened V by 6 bases and J by 9 bases, and 14 bases separated the two germline ends. Germline CDR1 reads MNHEY; CDR2 reads SVGAGI. CDR3 residues: CASRAGLGPQYF. The CDR3 region has the DNA TGTGCCAGCAGAGCGGGTTTAGGGCCCCAGTACTTC.

In this sample, this clonotype turned up many times. The chain couples TRBV20-1 to TRBJ1-5; no firm D call. The CDR3 is 14 amino acids. The germline CDR1 and CDR2 sequences are DFQATT and SNEGSKA (reference sequence). V was cut by 5 bases and J by 4 bases, with 15 bases left in between. The CDR3 is CSAGLWTHNQPQHF. In nucleotides, the CDR3 is TGCAGTGCTGGATTATGGACCCATAATCAGCCCCAGCATTTT.

The rearrangement links TRBV20-1 to TRBJ2-1; D remains ambiguous. CDR1 and CDR2 from the germline V gene are DFQATT and SNEGSKA (reference sequence). V shed 0 bases and J shed 8 bases, with 11 bases lying between them. The CDR3 loop spans 13 amino acids. CDR3: CSARDSLKHEQFF. Here the CDR3 DNA reads TGCAGTGCTAGAGATTCCCTTAAACATGAGCAGTTCTTC.

This clonotype was observed a handful of times. This chain joins TRBV5-5 and TRBJ2-1; 11 nucleotides line up with TRBD2. After removal of 0 bases from V and 9 bases from J, the junction contained 11 bases not matched to a gene. The CDR3 is 17 residues long. Germline CDR1 SGHKS, CDR2 YYEKEE (reference sequence). CDR3: CASSLEASGGIVGEQFF. Here the CDR3 DNA reads TGTGCCAGCAGCTTGGAGGCTAGCGGGGGGATTGTTGGTGAGCAGTTCTTC.

A word on this clonotype: It may be a read error: a sequence one base away is much more abundant. This likely comes from a read error, as the CDR3 has no conserved phenylalanine or tryptophan at its end. The CDR3 nucleotides are TGTGCCAGCAGCTTAGGGCCGACTAGCGGTGCTCTCTACGAGCAGTACTCC. It specifies CASSLGPTSGALYEQYS. V usage is TRBV7-2 and J usage is TRBJ2-7, with TRBD2 matching over 9 bases. CDR3 length: 17 residues. Germline CDR1 and CDR2: SGHTA and FQGNSA. V lost 1 base, J lost 3 bases, and 10 bases stayed unmatched.

The chain's CDR3 is CASSPHLKGTEAFF. The CDR3 DNA reads TGTGCCAGCAGCCCCCATCTGAAAGGGACTGAAGCTTTCTTT. The gene calls are TRBV7-9 and TRBJ1-1, with no clear D. The V gene's germline CDR1 is SEHNR and CDR2 FQNEAQ (reference sequence). Trimming pared 5 bases from V and 5 bases from J, leaving 15 bases between. The CDR3 extends over 14 amino acids.